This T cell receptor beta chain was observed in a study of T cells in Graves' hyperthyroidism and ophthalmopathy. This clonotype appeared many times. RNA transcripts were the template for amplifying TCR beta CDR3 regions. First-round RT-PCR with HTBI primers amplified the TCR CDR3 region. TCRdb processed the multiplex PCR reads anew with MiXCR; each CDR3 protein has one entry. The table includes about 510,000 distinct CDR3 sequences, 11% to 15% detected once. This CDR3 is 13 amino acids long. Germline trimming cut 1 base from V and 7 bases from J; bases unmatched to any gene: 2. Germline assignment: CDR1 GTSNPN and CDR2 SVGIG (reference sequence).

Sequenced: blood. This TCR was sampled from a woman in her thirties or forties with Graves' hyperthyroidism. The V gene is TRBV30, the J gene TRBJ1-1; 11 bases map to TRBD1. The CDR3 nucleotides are TGTGCCTGGAGTGGGACAGGGGGCGGTGAAGCTTTCTTT. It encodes CAWSGTGGGEAFF.